The 4 T cell receptor beta chains given below trace back to one sample, sequenced in a study of Graves' ophthalmopathy and Graves' hyperthyroidism. Amplification targeted the TCR beta CDR3 regions, with RNA transcripts as the source material. HTBI-primed RT-PCR formed the first round, and a multiplex PCR formed the second. TCRdb processed the multiplex PCR reads anew with MiXCR; each CDR3 protein has one entry. Among hundreds of thousands of distinct CDR3 sequences listed, approximately 15% were seen once. Specimen: peripheral blood. These receptors came from a woman under 30 with stable Graves' hyperthyroidism.

This clonotype appeared many times. The chain uses TRBV29-1 and TRBJ1-1, with a weak D call TRBD1 (5 bases). Trimming stripped 1 base from V and 7 bases from J, with 13 bases between. CDR1 is SQVTM and CDR2 is ANQGSEA in the germline V gene. The CDR3 length is 13 residues. CDR3 residues: CSVEGDGPLEAFF. The DNA for the CDR3 is TGCAGCGTTGAAGGGGACGGGCCGCTTGAAGCTTTCTTT.

The sample holds a few counts of this clonotype. The gene calls are TRBV18 and TRBJ1-1; TRBD1 matches at 8 bases. From germline, CDR1 is KGHSH and CDR2 LQKENI. This CDR3 has 16 amino acids. With V trimmed by 1 base and J by 0 bases, 4 bases remained unmatched. Here the CDR3 reads CASSPRTGTVNTEAFF. The CDR3 nucleotides read TGTGCCAGCTCACCACGGACAGGGACGGTGAACACTGAAGCTTTCTTT.

This clonotype showed up many times. The chain employs TRBV7-9 and TRBJ2-5; 9 bases are shared with TRBD2. V gave up 2 bases and J gave up 2 bases; unmatched junction bases: 3. This CDR3 is built from 15 residues. Germline lookup yields CDR1 SEHNR and CDR2 FQNEAQ (reference sequence). The CDR3 loop reads CASSLTAGGQETQYF. The CDR3 nucleotides read TGTGCCAGCAGCTTAACGGCGGGGGGGCAAGAGACCCAGTACTTC.

At least ten counts were recorded for this clonotype. The gene calls are TRBV24-1 and TRBJ2-2; D unresolved. V was shortened by 5 bases and J by 6 bases, with 9 bases between the two germline ends. The CDR3 extends over 13 amino acids. Germline loops: CDR1 KGHDR, CDR2 SFDVKD. The CDR3 loop reads CATSVGFPGELFF. The CDR3 nucleotides read TGTGCCACCAGTGTTGGGTTTCCCGGGGAGCTGTTTTTT.